This T cell receptor beta chain was observed in a study of shared clonotypes between healthy human individuals (dated by TCRdb to 2020 to 2021). Regarding the study in general: The cohort included three men and a couple of women between 18 and 49 years of age. Different laboratories and diverse techniques were used to prepare libraries and sequence TCR repertoires, to increase sequencing depth and limit assay-specific biases. Leukapheresis yielded between about 0.9 and 8.9 billion PBMCs per donor. For each donor, CD4 naive and CD4 memory were each given three plates, CD8 naive was given two plates, and CD8 memory was given one plate. The study deeply sequenced blood TCR repertoires of several healthy adults to estimate repertoire size and the extent of clonotype sharing between individuals. Here is what the overall study found, with its caveats: Naive subsets generally had larger estimated clonotype richness than memory subsets. Sharing across a handful of donors was observed for about 4.8% of naive CD4, 3% to 3.5% of naive CD8, roughly 2.4% of memory CD4, and around 0.4% of memory CD8 clonotypes. The small number of donors limited the genetic and exposure-history diversity represented. Sampling was limited to blood, and TCR repertoires in tissue likely differ from TCR repertoires in blood. Incomplete sequencing was indicated by rarefaction of sorted-subset datasets, despite the large sequencing depth. Compared with non-shared clonotypes, the clonotypes found in all four sorted-subset donors had higher generation probabilities. Pairwise subsampling led to the expectation that sequencing depth would affect the degree of clonotype sharing among donors.

Healthy HIV-negative adults with no recently reported acute infections or vaccinations were included as donors. Every donor was a Caucasian adult living in Nashville, Tennessee, USA. CD4+ T cells were enriched by magnetic negative selection, after which naive cells were positively selected on CD45RA and the negative fraction was taken as the memory subset. Blood was collected by leukapheresis, and PBMCs were isolated by Ficoll-Histopaque density gradient centrifugation and then cryopreserved in liquid nitrogen vapor phase. Analytical flow cytometry was used to check the purity and quantity of each magnetically sorted T cell population. Genomic DNA was isolated from every sorted fraction and measured by UV absorbance on a Nanodrop 2000c. Using the deep immunoSEQ assay, multiplex PCR amplified TCR CDR3 regions from genomic DNA. Genomic DNA extracted from each cell subset was distributed evenly over all wells of several immunoSEQ 96-well plates, and each plate served as one replicate. For sorted subsets, around 0.2 ug of genomic DNA, equivalent to 30,000 or so T cell genomes, went into each replicate PCR. The purified libraries were quantified using a Qubit 3.0 fluorometer, sized with a Bioanalyzer 2100, and then quantified again using the KAPA Library Quantification kit. Every immunoSEQ 96-well plate was sequenced on a separate single-read 150-cycle Illumina NextSeq 550 flow cell. For the original study's pipeline: Because only junctional sequences without quality scores were contained in the immunoSEQ output, filtering matching that applied to full-length reads could not be performed. To assign V/J genes and CDR3, sequences were annotated using PyIR, a Python wrapper for IgBLAST v1.9, with IMGT germline references. Any read was removed if the V/J assignment was weak (E-value above 1e-6), the CDR3 was missing, or the read contained stop codons, out-of-frame junctions, or ambiguous translated residues. V3J clonotypes were defined as sequences sharing an identical inferred V gene, J gene, and CDR3 amino acid sequence. Percentage overlap between repertoires was computed as shared unique clonotypes divided by the size of the smaller repertoire. Three approaches were used to assess repertoire richness: RTK rarefaction, the Chao1 estimator, and Recon v2.1 estimates of unobserved clonotypes. OLGA was used to compute generation probabilities for all TCRbeta clonotypes that the gDNA method yielded from a few donors. TCRdb holds this immuneACCESS table with in-frame rearrangements only. Some clones are missing; in checked studies, unresolved V genes explain under half, and the rest has no known cause. V and J calls and clone size are given by that table; D and trimming were obtained from the DNA. This sample is represented by around 2,000,000 clones; 95% of them were singletons. The ten largest clones add up to around 0.13% of the sample.

Based on the germline V gene (reference sequence), the CDR1 and CDR2 sequences are GTSNPN and SVGIG. Trimming accounts for 5 bases at V and 7 bases at J, while the number of junction bases matched to no gene is 11. The CDR3 covers 15 residues, taking in both the cysteine and the phenylalanine. Only CDR3 DNA is held: 45 bases, read in frame from base 1. Comment on this clone: No antigen is known for it. No much larger clone is present one base from it, and per-base qualities are unavailable.

The chain uses TRBV30 and TRBJ1-6, and TRBD1 matches 7 of the central bases. The source is a man between 18 and 29 years old in good health. The source material was naive CD4+ T cells sorted from blood. This specimen's cell subset or site label, per the study, means: CD45RA+ positively selected. CDR3 sequence: CAWHKGGLRNSPLHF. In nucleotides, the sequence is TGTGCCTGGCATAAAGGGGGCCTTAGAAATTCACCCCTCCACTTT. Reference TRBV30 and TRBJ1-6 genes cover what lies past the CDR3, so the full variable domain is SQTIHQWPATLVQPVGSPLSLECTVEGTSNPNLYWYRQAAGRGLQLLFYSVGIGQISSEVPQNLSASRPQDRQFILSSKKLLLSDSGFYLCAWHKGGLRNSPLHFGNGTRLTVT.